This passage covers 30 T cell receptor beta chains from one sample sequenced in a study of blood T cell repertoires in COVID-19 (dated by TCRdb to the early 2020s). Libraries were built with the immunoSEQ multiplex PCR assay. In its TCRdb copy, this immuneACCESS table keeps in-frame sequences only and misses some clones. Where compared with another copy, unresolved V genes explain less than half of these, and the others have no known cause. The sample has some 260,000 clones on record, 88% of them singletons. 0.8% of the sample is held by the ten biggest clonotypes. The sequenced sample consisted of peripheral blood. Receptors originate from a woman aged 25 to 39 with acute or convalescent COVID-19.

The chain employs TRBV18 and TRBJ2-3; 10 bases match TRBD2. The germline CDR1 and CDR2 sequences are KGHSH and LQKENI. This CDR3 is built from 18 residues. Germline trimming cut 3 bases from V and 3 bases from J; bases unmatched to any gene: 12. In DNA form, the CDR3 reads TGTGCCAGCTCACCTCTGGTGCTAGCGGGAGTTGGAACAGATACGCAGTATTTT. It specifies CASSPLVLAGVGTDTQYF.

The rearrangement uses TRBV5-8 and TRBJ2-5; 8 bases agree with TRBD1. V was pared by 0 bases and J by 2 bases, with 3 bases of the junction left unmatched. CDR1 SGHTS and CDR2 YDEGEE come from the germline V gene. The CDR3 loop spans 15 amino acids. The CDR3, as DNA: TGTGCCAGCAGCTTGGGACAGGGGTTGCAAGAGACCCAGTACTTC. Translating it yields CASSLGQGLQETQYF. Full variable domain (rest looked up from reference TRBV5-8 and TRBJ2-5): EAGVTQSPTHLIKTRGQQATLRCSPISGHTSVYWYQQALGLGLQFLLWYDEGEERNRGNFPPRFSGRQFPNYSSELNVNALELEDSALYLCASSLGQGLQETQYFGPGTRLLVL.

V is TRBV10-3 and J is TRBJ2-7, with D possibly TRBD2 on 5 matching bases. Germline V gene sequence: CDR1 ENHRY, CDR2 SYGVKD. This CDR3 comprises 14 residues. V lost 3 bases to trimming and J lost 1 base, with 10 bases between them. CDR3 coding DNA: TGTGCCATCAGTGACGGGAAACAATCCTACGAGCAGTACTTC. Protein sequence: CAISDGKQSYEQYF.

The rearrangement links TRBV5-1 to TRBJ2-2; a possible D gene is TRBD1 (6 bases). With 0 bases removed from V and 1 base from J, the gap between germline ends came to 7 bases. CDR3 length: 15 amino acids. CDR1 SGHRS and CDR2 YFSETQ come from the germline V gene. Here the CDR3 DNA reads TGCGCCAGCAGCTTGGGACAGGAGAACACCGGGGAGCTGTTTTTT. Its protein product is CASSLGQENTGELFF.

The chain links TRBV9 to TRBJ2-5; 7 nucleotides agree with TRBD2. V lost 5 bases, J lost 5 bases, and 12 bases stayed unmatched. The CDR3 has 15 residues. Germline V gives CDR1 SGDLS, CDR2 YYNGEE. CDR3 amino acids: CASSASGRGGETQYF. CDR3 sequence (DNA): TGTGCCAGCAGTGCCAGTGGGAGGGGAGGGGAGACCCAGTACTTC.

The chain carries TRBV19 and TRBJ2-1, with TRBD2 matching over 11 bases. V shed 3 bases and J 8 bases; nucleotides not matched to a gene: 6. Germline V gene sequence: CDR1 LNHDA, CDR2 SQIVND (reference sequence). The CDR3 runs to 15 residues. CDR3 bases: TGTGCCAGTAGTATGATGACTAGCGGGAACCATGAGCAGTTCTTC. Its translation: CASSMMTSGNHEQFF.

The rearrangement links TRBV5-6 to TRBJ2-3; 11 nucleotides agree with TRBD2. Germline CDR1 is SGHDT and CDR2 is YYEEEE. The CDR3 runs 18 residues. V dropped 2 bases and J dropped 2; count of bases not matched to a gene: 10. The CDR3 loop reads CASSLIFLAGGSTDTQYF. CDR3 DNA sequence: TGTGCCAGCAGCTTAATCTTTCTAGCGGGAGGCTCCACAGATACGCAGTATTTT.

This CDR3 is CATSRERGGIQYF. The DNA for the CDR3 is TGTGCCACCAGCAGGGAGCGGGGTGGCATTCAGTACTTC. This rearrangement joins TRBV15 to TRBJ2-4; 7 nucleotides align to TRBD2. The CDR3 runs to 13 residues. V dropped 3 bases and J dropped 9; count of bases not matched to a gene: 5. The germline gives CDR1 LNHNV, CDR2 YYDKDF (reference sequence).

The CDR3 nucleotides are TGTGCCAGCAGTGTTCTTTTCGCACTGATACTCCAAGAGACCCAGTACTTC. This sequence encodes CASSVLFALILQETQYF. The chain carries TRBV2 and TRBJ2-5; D is undetermined. Trimming removed 4 bases from V and 1 base from J, with 19 bases in between. The germline CDR1 and CDR2 sequences are SNHLY and FYNNEI. The CDR3 loop spans 17 amino acids.

This chain uses TRBV14 with TRBJ1-1, with 9 positions matching TRBD1. The CDR3 runs 16 residues. V lost 3 bases and J lost 4; bases outside the gene matches: 9. Per germline, CDR1 SGHDN and CDR2 FVKESK. The CDR3 here is CASSHRPGQGGTEAFF. The CDR3 DNA is TGTGCCAGCAGCCATCGCCCGGGACAGGGAGGCACTGAAGCTTTCTTT.

This sequence joins TRBV7-9 and TRBJ1-4; D might be TRBD1 (5 bases). V shed 1 base and J shed 9 bases, with 15 bases lying between them. Germline CDR1 SEHNR, CDR2 FQNEAQ (reference sequence). The CDR3 has 15 residues. DNA of the CDR3: TGTGCCAGCAGCTTAGGTGGGGCTTCGAATCAAAAACTGTTTTTT. This sequence encodes CASSLGGASNQKLFF.

This rearrangement joins TRBV24-1 to TRBJ2-5; 10 bases align to TRBD1. The germline gives CDR1 KGHDR, CDR2 SFDVKD. J lost 6 bases, V lost 7 bases, and 7 bases had no gene match. The CDR3 has 14 amino acids. CDR3 protein: CATSAGTGEQTQYF. CDR3 sequence (DNA): TGTGCCACCAGCGCCGGGACAGGGGAGCAGACCCAGTACTTC.

This clone was seen only once. The chain has TRBV25-1 and TRBJ1-5; 8 bases match TRBD1. Germline assignment: CDR1 MGHDK and CDR2 SYGVNS. The junction had 5 bases not matched to a gene; V was cut back by 6 bases and J by 7 bases. The CDR3 runs 13 residues. The CDR3 is CASSGQGRQPQHF. The CDR3 DNA reads as TGTGCCAGCAGCGGACAGGGTCGCCAGCCCCAGCATTTT. Complete variable domain (other parts from reference TRBV25-1 and TRBJ1-5): EADIYQTPRYLVIGTGKKITLECSQTMGHDKMYWYQQDPGMELHLIHYSYGVNSTEKGDLSSESTVSRIRTEHFPLTLESARPSHTSQYLCASSGQGRQPQHFGDGTRLSIL.

The V and J genes are TRBV19 and TRBJ2-1, with 7 bases identical to TRBD2. Germline CDR1 reads LNHDA; CDR2 reads SQIVND (reference sequence). The CDR3 is 16 amino acids. V gave up 6 bases and J gave up 10 bases; unmatched junction bases: 18. In DNA, the CDR3 is TGTGCCAGTAGCCTGTCTAGCGGCGCCCTAGGTAAAGAGCAGTTCTTC. Its translation: CASSLSSGALGKEQFF.

The chain uses TRBV12-1 and TRBJ1-2; TRBD1 was called by the table and not checked on the DNA. TRBV12-1 is a documented pseudogene. The CDR3 extends over 14 amino acids. The CDR3 nucleotides read TGTGCCAGCAGCGGGTCGACAGTTTCCTTGGGCTACACCTTC. Amino acid sequence: CASSGSTVSLGYTF.

This clone appeared a few times. This rearrangement joins TRBV19 to TRBJ2-2, with 13 bases matching TRBD2. The CDR3 spans 16 residues. The germline gives CDR1 LNHDA, CDR2 SQIVND (reference sequence). Germline trimming cut 5 bases from V and 4 bases from J; bases unmatched to any gene: 4. The CDR3 DNA reads as TGTGCCAGTAGTGGCGGACTAGCGGGAGCCACCGGGGAGCTGTTTTTT. Its protein is CASSGGLAGATGELFF.

The chain uses TRBV6-5 and TRBJ2-2, with TRBD2 identical over 8 bases. The CDR3 loop spans 15 amino acids. Germline V gene lookup returns CDR1 MNHEY and CDR2 SVGAGI. J lost 6 bases, V lost 2 bases, and 5 bases had no gene match. The CDR3 protein is CASSYDAGGSGELFF. The CDR3 DNA follows: TGTGCCAGCAGTTACGATGCGGGAGGATCCGGGGAGCTGTTTTTT.

J is TRBJ2-3 and V is TRBV24-1; TRBD2 matches at 7 bases. The V and J ends lost 9 bases and 6 bases, in that order; junction bases with no gene match: 2. CDR1 and CDR2 (germline): KGHDR, SFDVKD. The CDR3 length is 11 residues. CDR3 region: CATAGDDTQYF. The CDR3 bases are TGTGCCACCGCGGGGGACGATACGCAGTATTTT.

The chain uses TRBV4-2 and TRBJ2-2; 10 nucleotides align to TRBD2. The CDR3 contains 16 residues. Germline CDR1 LGHNA, CDR2 YNFKEQ. V shed 1 base, J shed 3 bases, and the junction held 2 bases outside the gene matches. CDR3 DNA sequence: TGTGCCAGCAGCCAAGTTCTAGCGGGAGACACCGGGGAGCTGTTTTTT. It yields the protein CASSQVLAGDTGELFF.

This chain uses TRBV14 with TRBJ2-3; 9 nucleotides match TRBD1. The CDR3 extends over 16 amino acids. Germline CDR1 and CDR2: SGHDN and FVKESK. V gave up 4 bases and J gave up 2 bases; unmatched junction bases: 7. The CDR3 DNA reads as TGTGCCAGCAGCCGACTGGACAGGGGACTCACAGATACGCAGTATTTT. It translates to CASSRLDRGLTDTQYF. Full variable domain (outside the CDR3, taken from reference TRBV14 and TRBJ2-3): EAGVTQFPSHSVIEKGQTVTLRCDPISGHDNLYWYRRVMGKEIKFLLHFVKESKQDESGMPNNRFLAERTGGTYSTLKVQPAELEDSGVYFCASSRLDRGLTDTQYFGPGTRLTVL.

The gene calls are TRBV11-2 and TRBJ2-5, with 10 bases fitting TRBD2. The CDR3 sequence is 15 residues long. Germline CDR1 is SGHAT and CDR2 is FQNNGV. V gave up 1 base and J gave up 4 bases; unmatched junction bases: 3. CDR3: CASSLGLAGRETQYF. For the CDR3, the DNA is TGTGCCAGCAGCTTAGGACTAGCGGGTCGAGAGACCCAGTACTTC.

This clone was found a few times. The V gene is TRBV6-2 or TRBV6-3, the J gene TRBJ2-1; 11 bases are shared with TRBD2. The length of the CDR3 is 20 residues. Losses at the gene ends were 6 bases for V and 0 bases for J; bases not matched to a gene: 16. Germline CDR1 MNHEY, CDR2 SVGEGT. The CDR3 is CASSTQVGLAEGRSYNEQFF. As DNA, the CDR3 is TGTGCCAGCAGCACCCAGGTGGGACTAGCGGAAGGTCGCTCCTACAATGAGCAGTTCTTC.

With regard to this clone: This CDR3 is also generated by other DNA sequences in the sample. J is TRBJ2-2 and V is TRBV24-1; perhaps TRBD1 as D (5 bases). Germline V gene data show CDR1 as KGHDR and CDR2 as SFDVKD. The CDR3 covers 16 residues. V was pared by 1 base and J by 1 base, with 9 bases between. CDR3 sequence reads: CATSDFGQGNTGELFF. The CDR3 nucleotides read TGTGCCACCAGTGATTTTGGACAAGGGAACACCGGGGAGCTGTTTTTT.

The chain couples TRBV7-2 to TRBJ2-3, with 11 nucleotides matching TRBD2. CDR1 SGHTA and CDR2 FQGNSA come from the germline V gene. This CDR3 contains 13 residues. As DNA, the CDR3 is TGTGCGACTAGCGGGAATTCTGCAGATACGCAGTATTTT. Translating it yields CATSGNSADTQYF. The complete variable domain, with remaining parts taken from reference TRBV7-2 and TRBJ2-3, reads GAGVSQSPSNKVTEKGKDVELRCDPISGHTALYWYRQSLGQGLEFLIYFQGNSAPDKSGLPSDRFSAERTGGSVSTLTIQRTQQEDSAVYLCATSGNSADTQYFGPGTRLTVL.

J is TRBJ1-1 and V is TRBV6-2 or TRBV6-3; 7 bases line up with TRBD1. In germline, CDR1 is MNHEY, CDR2 SVGEGT. The CDR3 contains 15 residues. V gave up 5 bases and J gave up 1 base; unmatched junction bases: 7. The CDR3 DNA sequence: TGTGCCAGCAGTCCCCGACAGGGCGGGAACACTGAAGCTTTCTTT. Its protein product is CASSPRQGGNTEAFF.

The rearrangement joins TRBV9 to TRBJ2-3, with 11 bases identical to TRBD2. Germline CDR1 SGDLS, CDR2 YYNGEE. The V gene end was trimmed by 0 bases and the J gene end by 2 bases; junction bases not matched to a gene: 5. There are 17 residues in the CDR3. The CDR3 region is CASSVGGTSGLTDTQYF. The DNA for the CDR3 is TGTGCCAGCAGCGTAGGTGGGACTAGCGGACTCACAGATACGCAGTATTTT. Variable domain in full (rest from reference TRBV9 and TRBJ2-3): DSGVTQTPKHLITATGQRVTLRCSPRSGDLSVYWYQQSLDQGLQFLIQYYNGEERAKGNILERFSAQQFPDLHSELNLSSLELGDSALYFCASSVGGTSGLTDTQYFGPGTRLTVL.

The V gene is TRBV10-3, the J gene TRBJ2-2, with D maybe TRBD1 (6 bases). Germline V gene lookup returns CDR1 ENHRY and CDR2 SYGVKD. Trimming stripped 6 bases from V and 7 bases from J, with 21 bases between. CDR3 length: 16 amino acids. CDR3 amino acids: CAISPQGSTRGGELFF. CDR3 in DNA: TGTGCCATCAGCCCCCAGGGGTCAACAAGAGGCGGGGAGCTGTTTTTT.

The chain joins TRBV19 to TRBJ1-1; D not resolved. The V end was cut by 10 bases, the J end by 6 bases, with 15 bases between. The CDR3 runs 12 residues. Germline assignment: CDR1 LNHDA and CDR2 SQIVND (reference sequence). In DNA, the CDR3 is TGTGCCACCCGGATGGGCGTGGCTGAAGCTTTCTTT. Translation gives CATRMGVAEAFF. Full variable domain (remainder filled in from reference TRBV19 and TRBJ1-1): DGGITQSPKYLFRKEGQNVTLSCEQNLNHDAMYWYRQDPGQGLRLIYYSQIVNDFQKGDIAEGYSVSREKKESFPLTVTSAQKNPTAFYLCATRMGVAEAFFGQGTRLTVV.

This clone came up a few times. The chain combines TRBV6-2 or TRBV6-3 with TRBJ1-5; the D is unclear. CDR3 length: 15 residues. V lost 0 bases and J 10 bases, leaving 16 bases between the germline ends. The germline CDR1 and CDR2 sequences are MNHEY and SVGEGT. The CDR3 is CASSYSGSSYLPQHF. The CDR3 DNA reads as TGTGCCAGCAGTTACTCGGGCAGTTCCTATTTACCCCAGCATTTT.

The chain recombines TRBV19 with TRBJ2-3; 7 bases match TRBD2. Per the germline V gene, CDR1 is LNHDA and CDR2 is SQIVND (reference sequence). Trimming took 3 bases from V and 2 from J; bases not matched to a gene: 5. This CDR3 is 15 amino acids long. The CDR3 DNA reads TGTGCCAGTAGTATCCCCGGGGGGTACACAGATACGCAGTATTTT. Amino acids: CASSIPGGYTDTQYF.